The 13 T cell receptor beta chains listed next were all sequenced from one sample in a study of identical twins. TCRdb ran MiXCR on the 5' RACE reads and lists one entry per CDR3 protein. The sample holds 450,000 or so distinct CDR3 sequences, around 14% seen once. The sample also formed part of further work on yellow fever vaccine responses in identical twins.

Sequences were obtained from CD4+ T cells sorted from blood. These TCRs come from a woman aged 18 to 35 in good health.

The chain employs TRBV11-2 and TRBJ2-1; 14 bases align to TRBD2. V trimming: 0 bases; J trimming: 7 bases; junction bases outside the gene matches: 5. The CDR3 has 17 residues. Germline V gene lookup returns CDR1 SGHAT and CDR2 FQNNGV. The CDR3 region is CASSLETSGRALNEQFF. DNA for the CDR3: TGTGCCAGCAGCTTAGAGACTAGCGGGAGGGCCCTAAATGAGCAGTTCTTC.

The chain is built from TRBV29-1 and TRBJ2-6; no clear D. CDR3 length equals 12 residues. V lost 3 bases and J lost 0, with 0 bases in between. Germline V gives CDR1 SQVTM, CDR2 ANQGSEA. The CDR3 bases are TGCAGCGTTGACTCTGGGGCCAACGTCCTGACTTTC. Translation: CSVDSGANVLTF.

Regarding this clonotype: A read error is possible here, since a much larger clone lies one base away. The V gene is TRBV5-1, the J gene TRBJ2-1; the D gene could be TRBD1 or TRBD2 (5 bases each). V gave up 0 bases and J gave up 10 bases, with 17 bases separating them. The CDR3 length is 15 residues. The V gene's germline CDR1 is SGHRS and CDR2 YFSETQ. The CDR3 reads CASSLVGVGTKEQFF. CDR3 nucleotide sequence: TGCGCCAGCAGCTTGGTGGGGGTTGGCACAAAGGAGCAGTTCTTC.

This chain connects TRBV4-3 to TRBJ2-3, with 14 positions matching TRBD2. Germline CDR1 and CDR2: LGHNA and YSLEER. This CDR3 comprises 18 residues. V dropped 1 base and J dropped 6; count of bases not matched to a gene: 9. The CDR3 spells CASSQGVPGLAGGDTQYF. In nucleotides, the CDR3 is TGCGCCAGCAGCCAAGGCGTTCCAGGACTAGCGGGAGGTGATACGCAGTATTTT.

This clonotype occurred many times. The rearrangement links TRBV5-1 to TRBJ2-1, with 11 bases aligning to TRBD2. Per the germline V gene, CDR1 is SGHRS and CDR2 is YFSETQ. V shed 1 base, J shed 9 bases, and the junction held 9 bases outside the gene matches. The CDR3 has 16 amino acids. CDR3 in amino acids: CASSLTVGTSGPEQFF. The CDR3 DNA reads as TGCGCCAGCAGCTTGACTGTCGGGACTAGCGGACCTGAGCAGTTCTTC.

This clonotype has just a few counts. The chain links TRBV29-1 to TRBJ1-2, with a possible D match to TRBD1 (6 bases). Trimming shortened V by 6 bases and J by 3 bases, and 11 bases separated the two germline ends. Per germline, CDR1 SQVTM and CDR2 ANQGSEA. This CDR3 is 12 amino acids long. The CDR3 DNA sequence: TGCAGCGTGTCTAAGGGGGACTATGGCTACACCTTC. Amino acid sequence: CSVSKGDYGYTF.

Only a few counts were recorded for this clonotype. CDR3 nucleotides: TGTGCCACCACTCTAGCGGGAGGGTCATATGAGCAGTTCTTC. Translated, it gives CATTLAGGSYEQFF. This rearrangement joins TRBV15 to TRBJ2-1; 12 nucleotides agree with TRBD2. The CDR3 is 14 residues long. Germline assignment: CDR1 LNHNV and CDR2 YYDKDF (reference sequence). Trimming took 7 bases from V and 8 from J; bases not matched to a gene: 6.

This clonotype was counted only a few times. This chain joins TRBV30 and TRBJ1-1, with D perhaps TRBD1 (6 bases). Germline V gene lookup returns CDR1 GTSNPN and CDR2 SVGIG (reference sequence). Trimming took off 7 bases at V and 11 bases at J, with 14 bases between the two ends. This CDR3 is built from 10 residues. The CDR3 bases are TGTGCCTCTAGAGGGGGGGAGGCTTTCTTT. Amino acid sequence: CASRGGEAFF.

In its sample, this clonotype was seen a few times. Germline is not matched at one junction end, which may reflect a read error. V usage is TRBV11-1 and J usage is TRBJ2-7; D may be TRBD1 (6 bases). The CDR3 runs to 17 residues. CDR1 and CDR2 (germline): SGHAT, FQDESV (reference sequence). This chain's CDR3 is CASSLAAGTPLSYEQYF. The CDR3 nucleotides are TGTGCCAGCAGCCTAGCCGCCGGGACACCCCTATCCTACGAGCAGTACTTC.

A few counts support this clonotype. The chain links TRBV4-2 to TRBJ2-5; D gene ambiguous. The CDR3 runs 14 residues. Germline lookup yields CDR1 LGHNA and CDR2 YNFKEQ. Trimming left V 0 bases short and J 1 base short, with 6 bases between. The CDR3 spells CASSQEASQETQYF. In nucleotides, the CDR3 is TGTGCCAGCAGCCAAGAGGCTAGCCAAGAGACCCAGTACTTC.

This clonotype was seen only a few times. The genes are TRBV2 and TRBJ2-3, with 15 bases identical to TRBD2. Looked up from germline, CDR1 is SNHLY and CDR2 is FYNNEI. This CDR3 is 15 amino acids long. With 6 bases clipped from V and 7 bases from J, the junction kept 5 bases outside the gene matches. CDR3 sequence (DNA): TGTGCCAGCAGGGGGACTAGCGGGGGGTATAATACGCAGTATTTT. It specifies CASRGTSGGYNTQYF.

The J gene is TRBJ1-1, the V gene TRBV25-1, with a tentative D call TRBD1 (5 bases). Germline V gives CDR1 MGHDK, CDR2 SYGVNS. With 3 bases removed from V and 1 base from J, the gap between germline ends came to 9 bases. The CDR3 covers 14 residues. The CDR3 loop is CASSEGRTNTEAFF. The CDR3 DNA reads as TGTGCCAGCAGTGAGGGACGCACGAACACTGAAGCTTTCTTT.

This clonotype was seen more than once but under ten times. The V gene is TRBV6-1, the J gene TRBJ2-7; 7 nucleotides line up with TRBD1. V was clipped by 11 bases and J by 6 bases; unmatched bases: 13. This CDR3 spans 13 amino acids. Germline V lookup: CDR1 MNHNS, CDR2 SASEGT. CDR3 loop: CASSNLGGREQYF. CDR3 DNA sequence: TGTGCCTCCAGCAATTTAGGGGGCCGCGAGCAGTACTTC.